These 23 T cell receptor beta chains were all obtained from the same sample, sequenced in a study of blood T cell repertoires in COVID-19. Data came from immunoSEQ multiplex PCR; TCRdb stores just in-frame clones and leaves some out. The repertoire has just over 650,000 clones, more than 80% of them found once; the top ten carry approximately 0.25%. The sample comprised peripheral blood. All receptors come from a woman under 30 with acute or convalescent COVID-19.

The chain recombines TRBV19 with TRBJ2-7; TRBD2 is a possible D gene (6 bases). The CDR3 is 15 residues long. The V end lost 3 bases, the J end lost 6 bases, and 18 bases lay between the germline ends. Germline lookup yields CDR1 LNHDA and CDR2 SQIVND (reference sequence). The CDR3 sequence is CASSMGSGGEREQYF. As DNA, the CDR3 is TGTGCCAGTAGTATGGGGTCCGGCGGGGAGCGCGAGCAGTACTTC.

V usage is TRBV9 and J usage is TRBJ2-1; 8 bases align to TRBD2. This CDR3 comprises 16 residues. V shed 0 bases and J 4 bases; nucleotides not matched to a gene: 6. CDR1 is SGDLS and CDR2 is YYNGEE in the germline V gene. This CDR3 is CASSVGLARGYNEQFF. In nucleotides, the CDR3 is TGTGCCAGCAGCGTAGGACTAGCGAGGGGGTACAATGAGCAGTTCTTC.

The CDR3 sequence: CATRPQGAAYEQYF. In DNA form, the CDR3 reads TGTGCTACCAGACCGCAGGGGGCGGCCTACGAGCAGTACTTC. V gene TRBV12-5 combines with J gene TRBJ2-7; TRBD1 matches 8 bases. Germline CDR1 LGHNT, CDR2 FRNRAP. The V gene end was trimmed by 10 bases and the J gene end by 2 bases; junction bases not matched to a gene: 10. The CDR3 loop spans 14 amino acids. The entire variable domain, with the rest obtained from reference TRBV12-5 and TRBJ2-7, is as follows: DARVTQTPRHKVTEMGQEVTMRCQPILGHNTVFWYRQTMMQGLELLAYFRNRAPLDDSGMPKDRFSAEMPDATLATLKIQPSEPRDSAVYFCATRPQGAAYEQYFGPGTRLTVT.

The chain is built from TRBV19 and TRBJ1-2; D perhaps matches TRBD1 (6 bases). Trimming removed 5 bases from V and 2 bases from J, with 15 bases in between. Germline CDR1 and CDR2: LNHDA and SQIVND (reference sequence). The CDR3 sequence is 15 residues long. CDR3 in amino acids: CASSATGEVNYGYTF. The CDR3 nucleotides are TGTGCCAGTAGTGCGACAGGCGAGGTAAACTATGGCTACACCTTC.

This chain uses TRBV10-3 with TRBJ2-7; 7 bases map to TRBD1. The CDR3 totals 14 residues. The trim removed 8 bases at V and 5 bases at J, leaving 12 bases unmatched. CDR1 is ENHRY, CDR2 SYGVKD, per germline. CDR3 amino acids: CAIGTDRRVDEQYF. The DNA for the CDR3 is TGTGCCATCGGTACGGACAGGCGGGTGGACGAGCAGTACTTC.

This clone was picked up one time. The J gene is TRBJ1-2, the V gene TRBV5-1, with D perhaps TRBD1 (5 bases). V dropped 2 bases and J dropped 4 bases, with 12 bases sitting between them. This CDR3 is built from 14 residues. The germline gives CDR1 SGHRS, CDR2 YFSETQ. The CDR3 loop is CASSLDQGPYGYTF. The CDR3 DNA is TGCGCCAGCAGCTTAGACCAGGGCCCCTATGGCTACACCTTC. The full variable domain, in which reference TRBV5-1 and TRBJ1-2 provide the parts outside the CDR3, is KAGVTQTPRYLIKTRGQQVTLSCSPISGHRSVSWYQQTPGQGLQFLFEYFSETQRNKGNFPGRFSGRQFSNSRSEMNVSTLELGDSALYLCASSLDQGPYGYTFGSGTRLTVV.

The chain recombines TRBV27 with TRBJ1-6, with D tentatively TRBD1 (5 bases). The germline V gene encodes CDR1 MNHEY and CDR2 SMNVEV (reference sequence). The V and J ends lost 2 bases and 9 bases respectively, with 17 bases between them. The CDR3 extends over 16 amino acids. The CDR3 protein is CASSLGMLGGGSPLHF. The DNA of the CDR3 is TGTGCCAGCAGTTTAGGGATGTTGGGGGGTGGTTCACCCCTCCACTTT.

This chain uses TRBV15 with TRBJ1-1; weak D call: TRBD1 (6 bases). Trimming shortened V by 1 base and J by 3 bases, and 12 bases separated the two germline ends. CDR3 length: 15 residues. Per the germline V gene, CDR1 is LNHNV and CDR2 is YYDKDF (reference sequence). The CDR3 sequence is CATSRGPTGYTEAFF. The DNA of the CDR3 is TGTGCCACCAGCAGAGGCCCGACAGGCTACACTGAAGCTTTCTTT.

Regarding this clone: Other DNA sequences in this specimen translate into the identical CDR3. J is TRBJ2-7 and V is TRBV6-2 or TRBV6-3, with a weak D call TRBD1 (5 bases). Germline lookup yields CDR1 MNHEY and CDR2 SVGEGT. The V end lost 5 bases, the J end lost 0 bases, and 5 bases lay between the germline ends. The CDR3 extends over 12 amino acids. CDR3 nucleotides: TGTGCCAGCAGTAGGGGCTCCTACGAGCAGTACTTC. Translated: CASSRGSYEQYF.

The rearrangement links TRBV6-5 to TRBJ1-1, with D perhaps matching TRBD1 (6 bases). Germline V gene lookup returns CDR1 MNHEY and CDR2 SVGAGI. The CDR3 runs 14 residues. Trimming took 6 bases from V and 5 from J, leaving 16 bases between them. The CDR3 loop is CASSLGGAGTEAFF. In DNA form, the CDR3 reads TGTGCCAGCAGCCTCGGGGGGGCGGGGACTGAAGCTTTCTTT.

The J gene is TRBJ2-7, the V gene TRBV5-1, with 8 bases that match TRBD1. Trimming cost V 4 bases and J 6 bases; bases outside gene matches: 9. Germline V CDR1 and CDR2: SGHRS, YFSETQ. The CDR3 runs to 14 residues. The CDR3 region is CASSHGQGVVEQYF. The CDR3, as DNA: TGCGCCAGCAGCCACGGACAGGGAGTTGTCGAGCAGTACTTC.

This clone has at least ten counts. The gene calls are TRBV4-3 and TRBJ2-2; D is possibly TRBD2 (5 bases). The V and J ends lost 1 base and 2 bases respectively, with 11 bases between them. The germline gives CDR1 LGHNA, CDR2 YSLEER. CDR3 size: 16 residues. The CDR3 DNA is TGCGCCAGCAGCCAAGCACGGGATGTAAACACCGGGGAGCTGTTTTTT. Its protein is CASSQARDVNTGELFF.

This sequence joins TRBV9 and TRBJ1-3; TRBD1 matches 8 bases. The CDR3 totals 15 residues. Per the germline V gene, CDR1 is SGDLS and CDR2 is YYNGEE. Trimming took 6 bases from V and 2 from J; bases not matched to a gene: 7. This CDR3 reads CASTLTGATGNTIYF. CDR3 sequence (DNA): TGTGCCAGCACCTTGACAGGGGCTACTGGAAACACCATATATTTT.

The chain employs TRBV5-6 and TRBJ1-1; 9 bases line up with TRBD1. The trim removed 0 bases at V and 11 bases at J, leaving 14 bases unmatched. CDR1 SGHDT and CDR2 YYEEEE come from the germline V gene. CDR3 length: 16 amino acids. CDR3 coding DNA: TGTGCCAGCAGCTTGGGGTTGGGACAGGGTCCCCTTGGTGCTTTCTTT. Its protein product is CASSLGLGQGPLGAFF.

The genes are TRBV19 and TRBJ2-7, with TRBD1 as a possible D gene (5 bases). CDR1 and CDR2 (germline): LNHDA, SQIVND (reference sequence). This CDR3 comprises 14 residues. With 5 bases removed from V and 6 bases from J, the gap between germline ends came to 17 bases. The CDR3, as DNA: TGTGCCAGTAGTGCTGCCCAGGGAAGTGGCGAGCAGTACTTC. This sequence encodes CASSAAQGSGEQYF.

This chain joins TRBV12-3 or TRBV12-4 and TRBJ1-2, with D uncertain. V shed 6 bases and J shed 4 bases, with 12 bases lying between them. There are 13 residues in the CDR3. CDR3 coding DNA: TGTGCCAGCAGCCCTCCGGGTCCCTATGGCTACACCTTC. Encoded protein: CASSPPGPYGYTF.

This CDR3 is CSGGLQETQYF. Here the CDR3 DNA reads TGCAGTGGGGGGCTACAAGAGACCCAGTACTTC. The rearrangement uses TRBV20-1 and TRBJ2-5; possible D gene TRBD1, 6 bases. The CDR3 spans 11 residues. With 7 bases removed from V and 2 bases from J, the gap between germline ends came to 8 bases. From germline, CDR1 is DFQATT and CDR2 SNEGSKA (reference sequence).

For the CDR3, the DNA is TGTGCCAGCAGCCCTTTGTATGAGCAGTTCTTC. Protein: CASSPLYEQFF. V is TRBV3-1 (or the pseudogene TRBV3-2) and J is TRBJ2-1; D is undetermined. CDR1 is LGHDT and CDR2 is YNNKEL in the germline V gene (reference sequence). V lost 4 bases to trimming and J lost 8 bases, with 6 bases between them. The CDR3 consists of 11 residues.

The gene calls are TRBV2 and TRBJ1-1, with 10 bases identical to TRBD1. Per the germline V gene, CDR1 is SNHLY and CDR2 is FYNNEI. V was clipped by 8 bases and J by 6 bases; unmatched bases: 9. This CDR3 region has 14 residues. CDR3 nucleotide sequence: TGTGCCAGCCGTCTGACAGGGGGCTACGCTGAAGCTTTCTTT. It codes for CASRLTGGYAEAFF.

This chain uses TRBV18 with TRBJ2-7; 7 bases are shared with TRBD1. Germline V gene sequence: CDR1 KGHSH, CDR2 LQKENI. V lost 3 bases to trimming and J lost 2 bases; unmatched junction nucleotides: 10. CDR3 length: 16 residues. The CDR3 coding sequence is TGTGCCAGCTCACCCCCGAATAGAGGGGGCCCCTACGAGCAGTACTTC. It encodes CASSPPNRGGPYEQYF.

The rearrangement uses TRBV9 and TRBJ1-2; 7 bases are a match to TRBD1. The ends lost 4 bases at V and 7 bases at J; junction bases unmatched: 4. The CDR3 totals 12 residues. The V gene's germline CDR1 is SGDLS and CDR2 YYNGEE. CDR3: CASSRGPVGYTF. The CDR3 DNA reads as TGTGCCAGCAGCAGGGGGCCGGTTGGCTACACCTTC.

The count of this clone is one. Here the CDR3 omits its conserved ending phenylalanine or tryptophan, so a read error is the likely source. The DNA is omitted, as the CDR3 cannot be located on it reliably, and the CDR3 follows TCRdb's listing. The rearrangement links TRBV5-1 to TRBJ2-4; the table's D call of TRBD1 was not tested on the DNA. The CDR3 is made up of 10 amino acids, end residues included. Germline loops: CDR1 SGHRS, CDR2 YFSETQ. The CDR3 spells CALSPGQGAR.

The chain recombines TRBV7-9 with TRBJ2-7, with TRBD2 matching 8 bases. The J segment lost 5 bases and the V segment lost 2 bases, leaving 14 bases of the junction unmatched. Germline loops: CDR1 SEHNR, CDR2 FQNEAQ (reference sequence). The CDR3 has 17 amino acids. The CDR3, as DNA: TGTGCCAGCAGCTTACCCTTAGGCCCAGCGGGGGAGGACGAGCAGTACTTC. Encoded protein: CASSLPLGPAGEDEQYF. Filled out from reference TRBV7-9 and TRBJ2-7, the complete variable domain reads DTGVSQNPRHKITKRGQNVTFRCDPISEHNRLYWYRQTLGQGPEFLTYFQNEAQLEKSRLLSDRFSAERPKGSFSTLEIQRTEQGDSAMYLCASSLPLGPAGEDEQYFGPGTRLTVT.